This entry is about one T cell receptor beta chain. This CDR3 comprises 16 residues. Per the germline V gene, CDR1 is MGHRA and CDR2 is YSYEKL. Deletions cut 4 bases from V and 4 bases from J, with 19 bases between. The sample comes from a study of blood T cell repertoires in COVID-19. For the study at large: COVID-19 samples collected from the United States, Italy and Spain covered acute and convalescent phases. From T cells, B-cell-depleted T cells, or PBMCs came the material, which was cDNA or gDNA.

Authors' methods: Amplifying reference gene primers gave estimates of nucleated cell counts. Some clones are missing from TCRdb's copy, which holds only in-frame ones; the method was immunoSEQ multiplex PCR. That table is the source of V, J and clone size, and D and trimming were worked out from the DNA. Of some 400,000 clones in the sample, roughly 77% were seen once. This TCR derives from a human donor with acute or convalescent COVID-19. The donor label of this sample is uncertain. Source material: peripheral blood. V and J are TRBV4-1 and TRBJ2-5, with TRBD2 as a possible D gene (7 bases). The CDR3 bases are TGCGCCAGCAGCCCCAACCCCGGGGGGCAGGGAGAGACCCAGTACTTC. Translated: CASSPNPGGQGETQYF.